The rows below give T cell receptor beta chains drawn from one sample of a study of T cell clones after liver transplantation. This table comes from immunoSEQ multiplex PCR, and its TCRdb copy is limited to in-frame clones, with some not included. Of more than 95,000 clones listed, 75% to 85% are singletons. Sample: CD4+ T cells from blood, taken before liver transplant. These receptors were obtained from a human donor who received a liver transplant. CDR3s include the opening cysteine and the closing phenylalanine or tryptophan. A D gene is named only where the DNA matches it firmly. Not all rows give a size; the values are once, few, many and, for expanded clones, a class.

d_call j_call clone_size v_call cdr3_aa cdr3_nt
- TRBJ2-7 - TRBV18 CASSPPSASYEQYF TGTGCCAGCTCACCACCGTCTGCCAGCTACGAGCAGTACTTC
- TRBJ1-5 - TRBV6-6 CASSYIGADQPQHF TGTGCCAGCAGTTACATCGGGGCCGATCAGCCCCAGCATTTT
- TRBJ1-2 once TRBV5-1 CASSPGRTNYGYTF TGCGCCAGCAGCCCAGGACGAACGAACTATGGCTACACCTTC
TRBD2 TRBJ2-7 once TRBV18 CASSPVAGLPYEQYF TGTGCCAGCTCACCGGTAGCGGGACTACCCTACGAGCAGTACTTC
- TRBJ1-1 - TRBV28 CASSTDSYTEAFF TGTGCCAGCAGCACGGACAGCTACACTGAAGCTTTCTTT
- TRBJ1-6 - TRBV27 CASRRTDYNSPLHF TGTGCCAGCAGGAGGACAGATTATAATTCACCCCTCCACTTT
- TRBJ1-6 - TRBV30 CACSSVDSSNYALHF TGTGCCTGCTCCAGTGTAGACAGTTCCAATTATGCCCTCCACTTT
- TRBJ2-1 - TRBV6-1 CASSEQEGYNEQFF TGTGCCAGCAGTGAGCAGGAGGGGTACAATGAGCAGTTCTTC
- TRBJ2-3 - TRBV7-2 CASSQRRDTQYF TGTGCCAGCAGCCAGCGGAGAGATACGCAGTATTTT
TRBD2 TRBJ2-1 once TRBV27 CASSLERGSYNEQFF TGTGCCAGCAGTTTGGAGCGGGGCTCCTACAATGAGCAGTTCTTC
- TRBJ1-1 - TRBV7-9 CASSLIQVNTEAFF TGTGCCAGCAGCTTAATCCAGGTGAACACTGAAGCTTTCTTT
- TRBJ2-2 once TRBV18 CASSPGASNTGELFF TGTGCCAGCTCACCAGGGGCGAGTAACACCGGGGAGCTGTTTTTT
TRBD1 TRBJ1-2 - TRBV5-1 CASRATGVYGYTF TGCGCCAGCAGGGCGACAGGGGTCTATGGCTACACCTTC
- TRBJ1-5 - TRBV12-5 CASGLDEVTQHF TGTGCTAGTGGTTTGGACGAGGTGACCCAGCATTTT
- TRBJ2-7 - TRBV6-6 CASLPSGSYEQYF TGTGCCAGCCTACCTTCGGGGTCCTACGAGCAGTACTTC
- TRBJ2-5 - TRBV30 CAWSWDQETQYF TGTGCCTGGAGTTGGGACCAAGAGACCCAGTACTTC
- TRBJ1-1 few TRBV5-4 CASSLQGGGTEAFF TGTGCCAGCAGCCTACAGGGAGGCGGCACTGAAGCTTTCTTT
- TRBJ2-3 - TRBV15 CATSVGGRTDTQYF TGTGCCACCAGCGTGGGGGGCCGCACAGATACGCAGTATTTT
- TRBJ1-1 - TRBV6-5 CASTNPQATEAFF TGTGCCAGCACCAACCCGCAGGCCACTGAAGCTTTCTTT
TRBD1 TRBJ2-7 once TRBV19 CASSSPRTGTSYEQYF TGTGCCAGTAGTTCCCCACGGACAGGGACCTCCTACGAGCAGTACTTC
- TRBJ2-3 - TRBV6-5 CASSYSKAVRTDTQYF TGTGCCAGCAGTTACTCGAAAGCGGTTCGCACAGATACGCAGTATTTT
TRBD1 TRBJ2-5 - TRBV6-1 CASPARTGNVETQYF TGTGCCAGCCCGGCCCGGACAGGGAATGTTGAGACCCAGTACTTC
- TRBJ2-7 - TRBV18 CASSPPPGYEQYF TGTGCCAGCTCACCACCCCCGGGCTACGAGCAGTACTTC
- TRBJ1-2 once TRBV2 CASSARGYGYTF TGTGCCAGCAGTGCCAGGGGATATGGCTACACCTTC
TRBD2 TRBJ2-1 - TRBV5-1 CASSPGLAGNEQFF TGCGCCAGCAGCCCGGGACTAGCGGGCAATGAGCAGTTCTTC
- TRBJ2-3 - TRBV29-1 CSVGARLSTDTQYF TGCAGCGTGGGGGCGCGATTAAGCACAGATACGCAGTATTTT
TRBD1 TRBJ1-5 - TRBV18 CASSPLGTDYSNQPQHF TGTGCCAGCTCACCACTAGGGACAGATTATAGCAATCAGCCCCAGCATTTT
TRBD1 TRBJ1-3 - TRBV28 CASRGTGGSGNTIYF TGTGCCAGCAGAGGGACAGGGGGCTCTGGAAACACCATATATTTT
- TRBJ1-1 - TRBV27 CASSFGIQTEAFF TGTGCCAGCAGTTTCGGTATACAGACTGAAGCTTTCTTT
- TRBJ1-1 - TRBV10-3 CAIRTQARNTEAFF TGTGCCATCAGGACTCAGGCTAGGAACACTGAAGCTTTCTTT
- TRBJ1-1 - TRBV7-8 CASSQAHTEAFF TGTGCCAGCAGCCAGGCCCACACTGAAGCTTTCTTT
TRBD1 TRBJ1-1 - TRBV7-9 CASSSGTAMNTEAFF TGTGCCAGCAGCTCCGGGACAGCTATGAACACTGAAGCTTTCTTT
TRBD2 TRBJ2-1 once TRBV28 CASGIGGDYNEQFF TGTGCCAGCGGGATCGGGGGGGATTACAATGAGCAGTTCTTC
- TRBJ2-3 - TRBV7-3 CASSLRKGGAGDTQYF TGTGCCAGCAGCTTGAGAAAAGGGGGGGCCGGAGATACGCAGTATTTT
TRBD1 TRBJ1-1 - TRBV27 CASSPAGQGASEAFF TGTGCCAGCAGTCCAGCGGGACAGGGGGCTTCTGAAGCTTTCTTT
- TRBJ2-5 - TRBV18 CASSPTGRALQETQYF TGTGCCAGCTCACCCACGGGCAGGGCGCTACAAGAGACCCAGTACTTC
- TRBJ2-7 - TRBV19 CASSTGPSLGEQYF TGTGCCAGTAGTACGGGGCCCTCACTGGGAGAGCAGTACTTC
TRBD2 TRBJ2-2 - TRBV5-4 CASSSRTSGVITGELFF TGTGCCAGCAGCTCTCGGACTAGCGGGGTAATAACCGGGGAGCTGTTTTTT
TRBD1 TRBJ2-1 - TRBV6-1 CASSGRTGGVNSYNEQFF TGTGCCAGCAGTGGGAGGACAGGGGGCGTAAATTCTTACAATGAGCAGTTCTTC
TRBD2 TRBJ2-3 once TRBV28 CASSSAGSAGADTQYF TGTGCCAGCAGTTCTGCGGGCTCCGCGGGAGCAGATACGCAGTATTTT
- TRBJ1-5 - TRBV6-6 CASSLDRSDNQPQHF TGTGCCAGCAGCCTGGACCGGTCGGATAATCAGCCCCAGCATTTT
TRBD2 TRBJ2-5 - TRBV11-2 CASSLEGGVETQYF TGTGCCAGCAGCTTAGAGGGAGGGGTCGAGACCCAGTACTTC
- TRBJ1-1 - TRBV10-1 CASMMGRNTEAFF TGCGCCAGCATGATGGGCAGGAACACTGAAGCTTTCTTT
- TRBJ2-5 - TRBV7-3 CASSLTGDYQETQYF TGTGCCAGCAGCTTAACAGGGGATTACCAAGAGACCCAGTACTTC
- TRBJ2-5 - TRBV20-1 CSASSGETQYF TGCAGTGCTAGTTCGGGGGAGACCCAGTACTTC
- TRBJ1-2 few TRBV4-1 CASSQVGQGGGYTF TGCGCCAGCAGCCAAGTTGGGCAGGGTGGGGGCTACACCTTC
- TRBJ2-2 - TRBV5-1 CASYPGTYVTGELFF TGCGCCAGCTACCCCGGGACTTATGTCACCGGGGAGCTGTTTTTT